This TCR beta chain was obtained from a study of CD8+ T cells in alopecia areata. About the study: Treatment of the treated patients consisted of oral tofacitinib, 5 to 10 mg twice daily. Tofacitinib was given for 6 to 18 months, then stopped for 6 months.

CD4+ and CD8+ T cells were sorted from PBMCs. Germline CDR1 SGHNT, CDR2 YENEEA. There are 13 residues in the CDR3. V gave up 8 bases and J gave up 9 bases, with 17 bases separating them. cDNA reverse transcribed from extracted RNA served as the sequencing template. Profiling relied on immunoSEQ multiplex PCR, and the TCRdb table lists in-frame clones only, not all of them. Among 150,000 to 200,000 clones listed, approximately 56% were seen once. The V call is TRBV11-3, the J call TRBJ2-1; perhaps TRBD2 as D (5 bases). The sample in question was CD4+ T cells sorted from blood, obtained at week 0. This TCR was recovered from a human donor with alopecia areata. The CDR3 DNA sequence: TGTGCCAGCGGGCGGGTCGGGGTTCGTGAGCAGTTCTTC. This codes for CASGRVGVREQFF.